A selection of T cell receptor beta chains follows, all from one sample in a study of TIL therapy for anti-PD-1-resistant metastatic lung cancer. Sequencing used immunoSEQ multiplex PCR; TCRdb keeps in-frame clones, though not all of them. Of about 100,000 clones listed, about three fifths were seen once; the top ten hold approximately 11%. This material consisted of tumor tissue, taken at baseline. The receptors were gathered from a person aged 25-79 years with non-small cell lung cancer. CDR3s include the opening cysteine and the closing phenylalanine or tryptophan. The D gene is left open where the match is weak. Size tells how often a clone was seen (once, few, many) or the class of an expanded clone, and some rows leave it out.

d_call: NA
v_call: TRBV28
j_call: TRBJ2-2
clone_size: few
cdr3_nt: TGTGCCAGCGACAAGGGGTCTACCTCCGTCACCGGGGAGCTGTTTTTT
cdr3_aa: CASDKGSTSVTGELFF

d_call: NA
v_call: TRBV5-1
j_call: TRBJ2-5
clone_size: once
cdr3_nt: TGCGCCAGCAGCTTGCAAGGGGTGGGAGAGACCCAGTACTTC
cdr3_aa: CASSLQGVGETQYF

d_call: TRBD2
v_call: TRBV7-9
j_call: TRBJ2-2
clone_size: few
cdr3_nt: TGTGCCAGCAGACCCGGGGGGCATAGCGGGACTGTCGGGGAGCTGTTTTTT
cdr3_aa: CASRPGGHSGTVGELFF

d_call: NA
v_call: TRBV6-5
j_call: TRBJ1-2
clone_size: NA
cdr3_nt: TGTGCCAGCAGTTTTGGACAGAGGACTTTTTTGGGAGGCTACACCTTC
cdr3_aa: CASSFGQRTFLGGYTF

d_call: NA
v_call: TRBV11-2
j_call: TRBJ2-5
clone_size: NA
cdr3_nt: TGTGCCAGCAGCATTAGTTTGAATCAAGAGACCCAGTACTTC
cdr3_aa: CASSISLNQETQYF

d_call: TRBD2
v_call: TRBV28
j_call: TRBJ2-7
clone_size: once
cdr3_nt: TGTGCCAGCAGTTTAGCGGGAGGGCCGGAATTTAGCGAGCAGTACTTC
cdr3_aa: CASSLAGGPEFSEQYF

d_call: TRBD2
v_call: TRBV4-2
j_call: TRBJ2-1
clone_size: NA
cdr3_nt: TGTGCCAGCAGCCAAGATCTGACTAGCGGGGGGCAATACAATGAGCAGTTCTTC
cdr3_aa: CASSQDLTSGGQYNEQFF

d_call: NA
v_call: TRBV5-6
j_call: TRBJ1-5
clone_size: NA
cdr3_nt: TGTGCCAGCAGCTTGGCGGGTAGTGGCAATCAGCCCCAGCATTTT
cdr3_aa: CASSLAGSGNQPQHF

d_call: NA
v_call: TRBV2
j_call: TRBJ2-2
clone_size: NA
cdr3_nt: TGTGCCAGCAGGCCCCGGGTCAACACCGGGGAGCTGTTTTTT
cdr3_aa: CASRPRVNTGELFF

d_call: TRBD2
v_call: TRBV29-1
j_call: TRBJ2-7
clone_size: once
cdr3_nt: TGCAGCGTCGTTGGGGCAGCGGGAGCCTACGAGCAGTACTTC
cdr3_aa: CSVVGAAGAYEQYF

d_call: NA
v_call: TRBV6-5
j_call: TRBJ2-3
clone_size: once
cdr3_nt: TGTGCCAGCAGTTACGGCTTGGGGAGAGGCACAGATACGCAGTATTTT
cdr3_aa: CASSYGLGRGTDTQYF

d_call: NA
v_call: TRBV19
j_call: TRBJ2-1
clone_size: few
cdr3_nt: TGTGCCAGTAGTATAGTCGGAATCTCTTCGTTACGGGAGCAGTTCTTC
cdr3_aa: CASSIVGISSLREQFF

d_call: TRBD1
v_call: TRBV28
j_call: TRBJ2-7
clone_size: once
cdr3_nt: TGTGCCAGCAGAGGGACAGGGAGCTCCTACGAGCAGTACTTC
cdr3_aa: CASRGTGSSYEQYF

d_call: TRBD1
v_call: TRBV28
j_call: TRBJ2-7
clone_size: NA
cdr3_nt: TGTGCCAGCAGTTTAACGGACAGGGTTGGTCGGGAGCAGTACTTC
cdr3_aa: CASSLTDRVGREQYF

d_call: TRBD1
v_call: TRBV7-3
j_call: TRBJ2-1
clone_size: NA
cdr3_nt: TGTGCCAGCAGCTTACGTGGGACAGGCCTGTATGAGCAGTTCTTC
cdr3_aa: CASSLRGTGLYEQFF

d_call: NA
v_call: TRBV5-8
j_call: TRBJ2-1
clone_size: NA
cdr3_nt: TGTGCCAGCAGCTTGCTTGGGGGGTCCTACAATGAGCAGTTCTTC
cdr3_aa: CASSLLGGSYNEQFF

d_call: NA
v_call: TRBV4-1
j_call: TRBJ2-1
clone_size: NA
cdr3_nt: TGCGCCAGCAGCCAAGATCGTGATGAGCAGTTCTTC
cdr3_aa: CASSQDRDEQFF

d_call: TRBD2
v_call: TRBV27
j_call: TRBJ2-7
clone_size: NA
cdr3_nt: TGTGCCAGCAGCTTAGGGACTAGCGGGACGTACGAGCAGTACTTC
cdr3_aa: CASSLGTSGTYEQYF

d_call: TRBD1
v_call: TRBV28
j_call: TRBJ1-3
clone_size: NA
cdr3_nt: TGTGCCAGCAGTCCTCAGGAACAGGGGGCCGGAAACACCATATATTTT
cdr3_aa: CASSPQEQGAGNTIYF

d_call: NA
v_call: TRBV4-3
j_call: TRBJ2-4
clone_size: NA
cdr3_nt: TGCGCCAGCAGCCCAGACATCGTGGGCTCCAAAAACATTCAGTACTTC
cdr3_aa: CASSPDIVGSKNIQYF

d_call: NA
v_call: TRBV15
j_call: TRBJ2-7
clone_size: NA
cdr3_nt: TGTGCCACCAGCGCGACAGGCGAGCAGTACTTC
cdr3_aa: CATSATGEQYF

d_call: NA
v_call: TRBV5-1
j_call: TRBJ1-5
clone_size: NA
cdr3_nt: TGCGCCAGCAGCTTGGGGGGGGCTGGTCAGCCCCAGCATTTT
cdr3_aa: CASSLGGAGQPQHF

d_call: NA
v_call: TRBV30
j_call: TRBJ1-2
clone_size: NA
cdr3_nt: TGTGCCTGGAGCCGAAACTATGGCTACACCTTC
cdr3_aa: CAWSRNYGYTF

d_call: TRBD1
v_call: TRBV5-1
j_call: TRBJ1-6
clone_size: NA
cdr3_nt: TGCGCCAGCAGCCGGACAGGGGAAGATTCACCCCTCCACTTT
cdr3_aa: CASSRTGEDSPLHF

d_call: NA
v_call: TRBV6-2/TRBV6-3
j_call: TRBJ1-2
clone_size: NA
cdr3_nt: TGTGCCAGCAGTTACGGCGGCAGAACCTATGGCTACACCTTC
cdr3_aa: CASSYGGRTYGYTF

d_call: NA
v_call: TRBV24-1
j_call: TRBJ2-3
clone_size: NA
cdr3_nt: TGTGCCACCAGTTCAGTCACAGATACGCAGTATTTT
cdr3_aa: CATSSVTDTQYF